The 13 T cell receptor beta chains below come from one sample, sequenced in a study of blood T cells in healthy people across ages. Alongside a J-beta primer mix, a sample-barcoded 5' primer served in a second PCR lasting about 7 to 12 cycles. From the 5' RACE reads, TCRdb called clonotypes with MiXCR, one entry per CDR3 protein. Among more than 500,000 distinct CDR3 sequences listed, 25% to 30% were seen once. Material for sequencing was blood. The receptors were sampled from a woman aged 70-85 years in good health.

CDR3 loop: CASSLAAGRDTEAFF. CDR3 DNA: TGTGCCAGCAGCTTAGCGGCGGGTCGGGACACTGAAGCTTTCTTT. The chain combines TRBV7-9 with TRBJ1-1; D unclear. Per germline, CDR1 SEHNR and CDR2 FQNEAQ (reference sequence). Trimming took 0 bases from V and 3 from J, leaving 11 bases between them. This CDR3 region has 15 residues.

The rearrangement joins TRBV13 to TRBJ2-3; D possibly corresponds to TRBD1 (7 bases). The CDR3 consists of 16 residues. Looked up from germline, CDR1 is PRHDT and CDR2 is FYEKMQ (reference sequence). V lost 5 bases to trimming and J lost 2 bases, with 17 bases between them. CDR3 region: CASSPEGQTHTDTQYF. The CDR3 nucleotides read TGTGCCAGCAGCCCGGAGGGACAGACACACACAGATACGCAGTATTTT.

This clonotype was seen more than once but under ten times. This chain links TRBV6-6 with TRBJ2-7; tentatively, D is TRBD2 (6 bases). Germline assignment: CDR1 MNHNY and CDR2 SVGAGI (reference sequence). Trimming took 2 bases from V and 10 from J, leaving 15 bases between them. The CDR3 spans 13 residues. CDR3 loop: CASSYGTEGIQYF. The CDR3 bases are TGTGCCAGCAGTTACGGGACGGAGGGGATTCAGTACTTC.

V and J are TRBV7-2 and TRBJ1-2; possible D gene TRBD1, 5 bases. Looked up from germline, CDR1 is SGHTA and CDR2 is FQGNSA. V was shortened by 5 bases and J by 6 bases, with 16 bases between the two germline ends. The CDR3 covers 14 residues. CDR3 loop: CASSQLRGGNGYTF. Here the CDR3 DNA reads TGTGCCAGCAGCCAATTGAGGGGAGGGAATGGCTACACCTTC. Full variable domain (rest looked up from reference TRBV7-2 and TRBJ1-2): GAGVSQSPSNKVTEKGKDVELRCDPISGHTALYWYRQSLGQGLEFLIYFQGNSAPDKSGLPSDRFSAERTGGSVSTLTIQRTQQEDSAVYLCASSQLRGGNGYTFGSGTRLTVV.

The CDR3 here is CASSKSTQGTDTQYF. The CDR3 region has the DNA TGTGCCAGCAGTAAATCAACACAGGGCACAGATACGCAGTATTTT. V and J are TRBV6-5 and TRBJ2-3, with D perhaps TRBD1 (5 bases). The CDR3 consists of 15 residues. The V gene lost 5 bases and the J gene lost 1 base, with 13 bases spanning the gap. CDR1 is MNHEY and CDR2 is SVGAGI in the germline V gene.

This clonotype was seen more than once but under ten times. This sequence joins TRBV7-2 and TRBJ2-1; D possibly matches TRBD1 or TRBD2 (5 bases each). The germline V gene has CDR1 SGHTA and CDR2 FQGNSA. This CDR3 is 15 amino acids long. V dropped 6 bases and J dropped 6 bases, with 18 bases sitting between them. DNA of the CDR3: TGTGCCAGCAGTCCTCAAGCAGGGACGAGCAATGAGCAGTTCTTC. This translates into CASSPQAGTSNEQFF.

This clonotype was counted only a few times. The genes are TRBV9 and TRBJ2-5; 7 bases line up with TRBD1. With 1 base clipped from V and 5 bases from J, the junction kept 11 bases outside the gene matches. In germline, CDR1 is SGDLS, CDR2 YYNGEE. The CDR3 has 16 residues. CDR3 coding DNA: TGTGCCAGCAGCGTACAAGCTGGACAGGCTTACGAGACCCAGTACTTC. It is translated as CASSVQAGQAYETQYF.

This clonotype was seen only a few times. V is TRBV28 and J is TRBJ1-2; 8 positions match TRBD1. This CDR3 has 16 residues. Germline CDR1 and CDR2: MDHEN and SYDVKM. Losses at the gene ends were 2 bases for V and 5 bases for J; bases not matched to a gene: 10. In DNA, the CDR3 is TGTGCCAGCAGTTTACTTACCGGGACAGGCCCTTATGGCTACACCTTC. This gives the protein CASSLLTGTGPYGYTF.

This chain links TRBV7-9 with TRBJ1-3; D is possibly TRBD1 (5 bases). CDR1 SEHNR and CDR2 FQNEAQ come from the germline V gene (reference sequence). This CDR3 contains 15 residues. V was clipped by 5 bases and J by 2 bases, with 13 bases between them. The CDR3 nucleotides are TGTGCCAGCAGCCTTCCCGGAGGGGCTGGAAACACCATATATTTT. Amino acid sequence: CASSLPGGAGNTIYF.

The table lists this clonotype with many counts. The CDR3 loop is CASSPSADTQYF. The CDR3 nucleotides are TGTGCCAGCAGCCCGTCGGCAGATACGCAGTATTTT. The J gene is TRBJ2-3, the V gene TRBV7-2; no reliable D call. Per the germline V gene, CDR1 is SGHTA and CDR2 is FQGNSA. Trimming removed 5 bases at V and 4 bases at J, with 7 bases between. The CDR3 sequence is 12 residues long.

The rearrangement joins TRBV7-9 to TRBJ2-3; D is perhaps TRBD1 (5 bases). Germline loops: CDR1 SEHNR, CDR2 FQNEAQ (reference sequence). Deletions cut 1 base from V and 8 bases from J, with 16 bases between. The CDR3 has 15 amino acids. CDR3 nucleotide sequence: TGTGCCAGCAGCTTAGAGGGGCTACTCGCTGGTACGCAGTATTTT. Its protein is CASSLEGLLAGTQYF.

The V gene is TRBV5-1, the J gene TRBJ2-2; TRBD2 matches 9 bases. Germline V CDR1 and CDR2: SGHRS, YFSETQ. The V segment lost 2 bases and the J segment 2 bases; nucleotides outside the gene matches: 7. This CDR3 comprises 17 residues. The CDR3 protein is CASSFSGGGANTGELFF. Here the CDR3 DNA reads TGCGCCAGCAGCTTCTCTGGCGGGGGGGCCAACACCGGGGAGCTGTTTTTT. Based on the CDR3 plus reference TRBV5-1 and TRBJ2-2, the full variable domain is KAGVTQTPRYLIKTRGQQVTLSCSPISGHRSVSWYQQTPGQGLQFLFEYFSETQRNKGNFPGRFSGRQFSNSRSEMNVSTLELGDSALYLCASSFSGGGANTGELFFGEGSRLTVL.

V gene TRBV4-3 combines with J gene TRBJ1-4; D is perhaps TRBD1 (5 bases). With 0 bases removed from V and 8 bases from J, the gap between germline ends came to 16 bases. The CDR3 is made up of 16 amino acids. Germline V gene sequence: CDR1 LGHNA, CDR2 YSLEER. The CDR3 nucleotides read TGCGCCAGCAGCCAAGATCCTGCAAAGGGGTCCGAAAAACTGTTTTTT. Translated, it gives CASSQDPAKGSEKLFF.